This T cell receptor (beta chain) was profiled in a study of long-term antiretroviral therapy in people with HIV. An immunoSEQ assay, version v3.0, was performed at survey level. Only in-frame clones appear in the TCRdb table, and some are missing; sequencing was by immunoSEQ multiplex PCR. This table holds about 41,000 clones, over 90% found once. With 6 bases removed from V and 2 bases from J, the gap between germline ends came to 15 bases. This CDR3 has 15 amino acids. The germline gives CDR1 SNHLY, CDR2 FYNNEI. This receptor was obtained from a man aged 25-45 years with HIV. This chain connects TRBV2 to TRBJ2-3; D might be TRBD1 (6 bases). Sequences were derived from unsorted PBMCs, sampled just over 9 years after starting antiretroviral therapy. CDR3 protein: CASSLQGNPTDTQYF. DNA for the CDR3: TGTGCCAGCAGCCTACAGGGTAACCCCACAGATACGCAGTATTTT.